This TCR beta chain was sequenced for a study of metastatic and nonmetastatic thyroid tumors. Study-level findings and limits: Malignant thyroid tumors reportedly had TCR beta diversity that was significantly higher than in benign nodules, in blood and tumor.

This clone was seen many times. Its antigen is as yet unknown. TCRdb reprocessed the PCR reads using MiXCR. The sample has around 30,000 clones, roughly 17% seen once. Not a single patient had been given any form of treatment at any point before undergoing thyroid surgery. Germline loops: CDR1 KGHDR, CDR2 SFDVKD. This CDR3 comprises 14 residues. Trimming removed 4 bases from V and 13 bases from J, with 19 bases in between. The gene calls are TRBV24-1 and TRBJ2-1, with D maybe TRBD2 (6 bases). This TCR derives from a female donor with papillary thyroid cancer or a benign thyroid nodule (not recorded which). Some clones in this sample may be carry-over from other donors' samples. The sequencing input was blood. CDR3 nucleotides: TGTGCCACCAGTGACCCGAGTCCAGTCGGGGGACAGTTCTTC. Translation: CATSDPSPVGGQFF.